Each of the 27 T cell receptor beta chains below was sequenced from the same sample in a study of blood T cell repertoires in COVID-19. Sequencing used immunoSEQ multiplex PCR; TCRdb keeps in-frame clones, though not all of them. The sample records 250,000 or so clones, around four fifths being singletons. Sequencing was done on a sample of PBMCs or T cells enriched from blood (not recorded which). The receptor source for this set is a middle-aged woman who had been exposed to COVID-19.

The genes are TRBV2 and TRBJ1-5; D gene uncertain. The CDR3 consists of 12 residues. Trimming cost V 4 bases and J 5 bases, with 6 bases left between them. The germline V gene has CDR1 SNHLY and CDR2 FYNNEI. The CDR3 reads CASSVEYQPQHF. CDR3 DNA: TGTGCCAGCAGTGTTGAGTATCAGCCCCAGCATTTT. The entire variable domain, with the rest obtained from reference TRBV2 and TRBJ1-5, is as follows: EPEVTQTPSHQVTQMGQEVILRCVPISNHLYFYWYRQILGQKVEFLVSFYNNEISEKSEIFDDQFSVERPDGSNFTLKIRSTKLEDSAMYFCASSVEYQPQHFGDGTRLSIL.

The rearrangement joins TRBV4-2 to TRBJ1-1, with D uncertain. V shed 0 bases and J shed 0 bases, with 11 bases lying between them. Germline loops: CDR1 LGHNA, CDR2 YNFKEQ. There are 16 residues in the CDR3. The CDR3 DNA reads as TGTGCCAGCAGCCAAGATTCGCGCCCCCTGAACACTGAAGCTTTCTTT. This sequence encodes CASSQDSRPLNTEAFF.

This chain joins TRBV19 and TRBJ2-7; 8 bases agree with TRBD1. V was pared by 9 bases and J by 0 bases, with 10 bases of the junction left unmatched. The CDR3 extends over 15 amino acids. Germline lookup yields CDR1 LNHDA and CDR2 SQIVND (reference sequence). Written as DNA, the CDR3 is TGTGCCAGCGCCCACGGACAGGGACCCTCCTACGAGCAGTACTTC. It yields the protein CASAHGQGPSYEQYF.

The V and J genes are TRBV19 and TRBJ1-2; the match to TRBD1 covers 9 bases. Germline trimming cut 4 bases from V and 7 bases from J; bases unmatched to any gene: 10. The CDR3 is 15 amino acids. Germline V gene data show CDR1 as LNHDA and CDR2 as SQIVND (reference sequence). CDR3 loop: CASSSLDRGPFGYTF. In DNA, the CDR3 is TGTGCCAGTAGTAGCCTGGACAGGGGCCCCTTTGGCTACACCTTC.

The chain couples TRBV19 to TRBJ1-5, with 9 bases aligning to TRBD1. J lost 2 bases, V lost 6 bases, and 11 bases had no gene match. CDR1 is LNHDA and CDR2 is SQIVND in the germline V gene (reference sequence). This CDR3 region has 17 residues. CDR3 loop: CASRDSGTGWGNQPQHF. The CDR3 region has the DNA TGTGCCAGTAGAGATTCCGGGACAGGGTGGGGCAATCAGCCCCAGCATTTT. Complete variable domain (other parts from reference TRBV19 and TRBJ1-5): DGGITQSPKYLFRKEGQNVTLSCEQNLNHDAMYWYRQDPGQGLRLIYYSQIVNDFQKGDIAEGYSVSREKKESFPLTVTSAQKNPTAFYLCASRDSGTGWGNQPQHFGDGTRLSIL.

This chain joins TRBV11-2 and TRBJ2-1; TRBD2 matches 13 bases. This CDR3 contains 14 residues. Germline lookup yields CDR1 SGHAT and CDR2 FQNNGV. With 5 bases clipped from V and 7 bases from J, the junction kept 2 bases outside the gene matches. CDR3 bases: TGTGCCAGCAGCCTACTAGCGGGGGGGAATGAGCAGTTCTTC. This sequence encodes CASSLLAGGNEQFF.

This rearrangement joins TRBV15 to TRBJ2-7; TRBD1 matches 7 bases. V lost 0 bases to trimming and J lost 7 bases; unmatched junction nucleotides: 9. The V gene's germline CDR1 is LNHNV and CDR2 YYDKDF (reference sequence). The CDR3 has 15 residues. The CDR3 DNA follows: TGTGCCACCAGCAGAGATTCAGGGGGTCTAGGGGAGCAGTACTTC. Its translation is CATSRDSGGLGEQYF.

This clone was detected once. The V call is TRBV28, the J call TRBJ1-5; D possibly corresponds to TRBD1 (5 bases). The germline V gene encodes CDR1 MDHEN and CDR2 SYDVKM. The CDR3 has 13 amino acids. Trimming shortened V by 6 bases and J by 4 bases, and 10 bases separated the two germline ends. The CDR3 sequence is CASRTGSNQPQHF. CDR3 nucleotides: TGTGCCAGCAGAACAGGTAGTAATCAGCCCCAGCATTTT.

The rearrangement uses TRBV13 and TRBJ1-4; D might be TRBD1 (6 bases). V lost 5 bases and J 8 bases, leaving 18 bases between the germline ends. Germline-derived CDR1 and CDR2 are PRHDT and FYEKMQ (reference sequence). The CDR3 sequence is 15 residues long. This chain's CDR3 is CASSPLGGAPEKLFF. The DNA for the CDR3 is TGTGCCAGCAGCCCCTTGGGGGGGGCCCCCGAAAAACTGTTTTTT. The full variable domain, its missing parts supplied by reference TRBV13 and TRBJ1-4, is AAGVIQSPRHLIKEKRETATLKCYPIPRHDTVYWYQQGPGQDPQFLISFYEKMQSDKGSIPDRFSAQQFSDYHSELNMSSLELGDSALYFCASSPLGGAPEKLFFGSGTQLSVL.

This chain uses TRBV12-5 with TRBJ1-5; 8 bases fit TRBD1. V shed 0 bases and J 6 bases; nucleotides not matched to a gene: 10. The germline V gene encodes CDR1 LGHNT and CDR2 FRNRAP. This CDR3 has 17 residues. Here the CDR3 reads CASGLVYGQGNPQPQHF. The CDR3 nucleotides read TGTGCTAGTGGTTTGGTATACGGACAGGGTAATCCTCAGCCCCAGCATTTT. The whole variable domain, remainder taken from reference TRBV12-5 and TRBJ1-5, is DARVTQTPRHKVTEMGQEVTMRCQPILGHNTVFWYRQTMMQGLELLAYFRNRAPLDDSGMPKDRFSAEMPDATLATLKIQPSEPRDSAVYFCASGLVYGQGNPQPQHFGDGTRLSIL.

The gene calls are TRBV5-4 and TRBJ1-6, with unresolved D. The CDR3 consists of 15 residues. Trimming took off 4 bases at V and 8 bases at J, with 16 bases between the two ends. The germline CDR1 and CDR2 sequences are SGHNT and YYREEE (reference sequence). The CDR3 loop reads CASSSGAMRDSPLHF. The DNA of the CDR3 is TGTGCCAGCAGCAGTGGCGCGATGCGGGATTCACCCCTCCACTTT.

The chain carries TRBV28 and TRBJ2-7, with a possible D match to TRBD1 (5 bases). The CDR3 runs to 13 residues. Trimming cost V 5 bases and J 0 bases, with 8 bases left between them. Germline V gene data show CDR1 as MDHEN and CDR2 as SYDVKM. In nucleotides, the CDR3 is TGTGCCAGCAGTGGGGCCGGCTCCTACGAGCAGTACTTC. Translation: CASSGAGSYEQYF. Filled out from reference TRBV28 and TRBJ2-7, the complete variable domain reads DVKVTQSSRYLVKRTGEKVFLECVQDMDHENMFWYRQDPGLGLRLIYFSYDVKMKEKGDIPEGYSVSREKKERFSLILESASTNQTSMYLCASSGAGSYEQYFGPGTRLTVT.

The V call is TRBV5-8, the J call TRBJ1-5; unclear D gene. From germline, CDR1 is SGHTS and CDR2 YDEGEE. This CDR3 contains 12 residues. V was trimmed by 3 bases and J by 7 bases, leaving 8 bases between them. The CDR3 is CASSYGLQPQHF. The CDR3 bases are TGTGCCAGCAGCTACGGGTTGCAGCCCCAGCATTTT.

The V and J genes are TRBV27 and TRBJ2-7; a weak D match, TRBD1 (5 bases). Looked up from germline, CDR1 is MNHEY and CDR2 is SMNVEV (reference sequence). The ends were cut back, 2 bases at V and 4 bases at J, with 9 bases in the middle. This CDR3 is 13 amino acids long. In DNA form, the CDR3 reads TGTGCCAGCAGTTTAACGACAGCTTACGAGCAGTACTTC. Translated, it gives CASSLTTAYEQYF.

The J gene is TRBJ2-3, the V gene TRBV19, with 8 bases lining up with TRBD1. With V trimmed by 2 bases and J by 5 bases, 6 bases remained unmatched. The CDR3 runs 15 residues. The V gene's germline CDR1 is LNHDA and CDR2 SQIVND (reference sequence). The CDR3: CASSIPGRGQDTQYF. CDR3 in DNA: TGTGCCAGTAGTATACCGGGCAGGGGGCAAGATACGCAGTATTTT.

In this sample, this clone turned up a few times. This chain joins TRBV7-9 and TRBJ1-2; weak D call: TRBD1 (5 bases). V shed 3 bases and J shed 2 bases, with 13 bases lying between them. The CDR3 spans 15 residues. Germline V lookup: CDR1 SEHNR, CDR2 FQNEAQ (reference sequence). Here the CDR3 DNA reads TGTGCCAGCAGCTTGTTTGGGCAGGGAAACTATGGCTACACCTTC. This sequence encodes CASSLFGQGNYGYTF.

The CDR3 DNA follows: TGCGCCAGCAGCCAATCGGACCTTCTCCGGGGCACCATATATTTT. Residues: CASSQSDLLRGTIYF. J is TRBJ1-3 and V is TRBV4-1, with no clear D. Between the trimmed V and J ends, which lost 2 bases and 9 bases, there was a span of 17 bases. The length of the CDR3 is 15 residues. The germline V gene encodes CDR1 MGHRA and CDR2 YSYEKL.

V usage is TRBV9 and J usage is TRBJ2-7; TRBD1 aligns across 8 bases. The CDR3 has 13 residues. V dropped 3 bases and J dropped 6; count of bases not matched to a gene: 5. From germline, CDR1 is SGDLS and CDR2 YYNGEE. The CDR3 sequence is CASSGQGLAEQYF. The CDR3 DNA reads as TGTGCCAGCAGCGGACAGGGGCTTGCCGAGCAGTACTTC.

About this clone itself: The same CDR3 is also encoded by other DNA sequences in this sample. The chain recombines TRBV5-1 with TRBJ2-3; 7 bases fit TRBD1. Trimming removed 0 bases from V and 6 bases from J; junction bases left unmatched: 4. This CDR3 region has 14 residues. The germline V gene has CDR1 SGHRS and CDR2 YFSETQ. CDR3 bases: TGCGCCAGCAGCTTGGCACAGGGGCTGGATACGCAGTATTTT. Amino acid sequence: CASSLAQGLDTQYF.

The J gene is TRBJ1-1, the V gene TRBV2, with TRBD1 matching 7 bases. With 8 bases clipped from V and 3 bases from J, the junction kept 3 bases outside the gene matches. Germline-derived CDR1 and CDR2 are SNHLY and FYNNEI. This CDR3 region has 12 residues. Here the CDR3 DNA reads TGTGCCAGCCGGGACAGATACACTGAAGCTTTCTTT. Translating it yields CASRDRYTEAFF. The full variable domain, completed using reference TRBV2 and TRBJ1-1, is EPEVTQTPSHQVTQMGQEVILRCVPISNHLYFYWYRQILGQKVEFLVSFYNNEISEKSEIFDDQFSVERPDGSNFTLKIRSTKLEDSAMYFCASRDRYTEAFFGQGTRLTVV.

The V and J genes are TRBV9 and TRBJ1-6, with no clear D. Trimming shortened V by 0 bases and J by 10 bases, and 11 bases separated the two germline ends. CDR1 is SGDLS, CDR2 YYNGEE, per germline. The length of the CDR3 is 14 residues. In nucleotides, the CDR3 is TGTGCCAGCAGCGTAGTAGGTGGGCAATCACCCCTCCACTTT. It yields the protein CASSVVGGQSPLHF. Using reference TRBV9 and TRBJ1-6 for the parts outside the CDR3, the full variable domain is DSGVTQTPKHLITATGQRVTLRCSPRSGDLSVYWYQQSLDQGLQFLIQYYNGEERAKGNILERFSAQQFPDLHSELNLSSLELGDSALYFCASSVVGGQSPLHFGNGTRLTVT.

This clone was detected ten times or more. The rearrangement uses TRBV10-2 and TRBJ1-2; maybe TRBD1 (5 bases). The CDR3 sequence is 14 residues long. Germline loops: CDR1 WSHSY, CDR2 SAAADI. With 2 bases removed from V and 5 bases from J, the gap between germline ends came to 12 bases. DNA for the CDR3: TGCGCCAGCAGTGAGAGGGGCCATGGGTATGGCTACACCTTC. Translation gives CASSERGHGYGYTF.

The CDR3 is CASSIFAETYGYTF. CDR3 DNA sequence: TGTGCCAGTAGTATTTTTGCAGAAACCTATGGCTACACCTTC. This chain links TRBV19 with TRBJ1-2; no clear D gene. CDR3 size: 14 residues. The germline V and J ends were trimmed by 3 bases and 4 bases, with 12 bases remaining between them. Germline V gives CDR1 LNHDA, CDR2 SQIVND (reference sequence).

The chain carries TRBV29-1 and TRBJ1-2; 8 positions match TRBD1. Germline-derived CDR1 and CDR2 are SQVTM and ANQGSEA. V shed 7 bases, J shed 5 bases, and the junction held 12 bases outside the gene matches. The CDR3 extends over 14 amino acids. CDR3 bases: TGCAGCGGCCGAGATGACAGGGGAGAGTATGGCTACACCTTC. This sequence encodes CSGRDDRGEYGYTF. The whole variable domain, remainder taken from reference TRBV29-1 and TRBJ1-2, is SAVISQKPSRDICQRGTSLTIQCQVDSQVTMMFWYRQQPGQSLTLIATANQGSEATYESGFVIDKFPISRPNLTFSTLTVSNMSPEDSSIYLCSGRDDRGEYGYTFGSGTRLTVV.

This chain joins TRBV3-1 (or the pseudogene TRBV3-2) and TRBJ1-3; D is unclear. The V end was cut by 8 bases, the J end by 1 base, with 9 bases between. CDR1 is LGHDT and CDR2 is YNNKEL in the germline V gene (reference sequence). The CDR3 sequence is 13 residues long. CDR3 in DNA: TGTGCCAGCGGGCCCAAGTCTGGAAACACCATATATTTT. Encoded protein: CASGPKSGNTIYF.

This clone was observed a few times. This chain connects TRBV28 to TRBJ1-1, with 9 positions matching TRBD1. From germline, CDR1 is MDHEN and CDR2 SYDVKM. V was pared by 1 base and J by 10 bases, with 4 bases of the junction left unmatched. The CDR3 is 13 amino acids. Here the CDR3 reads CASSLSGTGRAFF. The CDR3 region has the DNA TGTGCCAGCAGTTTATCCGGGACAGGGAGAGCTTTCTTT. The full variable domain, with the rest looked up from reference TRBV28 and TRBJ1-1, is DVKVTQSSRYLVKRTGEKVFLECVQDMDHENMFWYRQDPGLGLRLIYFSYDVKMKEKGDIPEGYSVSREKKERFSLILESASTNQTSMYLCASSLSGTGRAFFGQGTRLTVV.

This clone was observed once. The chain is built from TRBV24-1 and TRBJ2-3; 10 bases match TRBD2. The CDR3 runs to 17 residues. V gave up 5 bases and J gave up 1 base; unmatched junction bases: 8. Germline loops: CDR1 KGHDR, CDR2 SFDVKD. CDR3 residues: CATSAALAGVGTDTQYF. The CDR3 DNA reads TGTGCCACCAGTGCAGCGCTAGCGGGGGTAGGCACAGATACGCAGTATTTT.